The 18 T cell receptor beta chains below were found in one sample sequenced in a study of blood T cell repertoires in COVID-19. Some clones are missing from TCRdb's copy, which holds only in-frame ones; the method was immunoSEQ multiplex PCR. Of around 98,000 clones listed, more than 70% are singletons. The sequencing input was peripheral blood. The source is a man aged 70-80 years with acute or convalescent COVID-19.

The rearrangement links TRBV4-1 to TRBJ1-4; D might be TRBD1 (5 bases). Trimming cost V 4 bases and J 4 bases, with 10 bases left between them. CDR3 length: 14 residues. Germline V gene sequence: CDR1 MGHRA, CDR2 YSYEKL. DNA for the CDR3: TGCGCCAGCAGCCCCCAGGGATTTAATGAAAAACTGTTTTTT. As protein: CASSPQGFNEKLFF.

The rearrangement joins TRBV25-1 to TRBJ1-4; a weak D match, TRBD1 (5 bases). CDR1 is MGHDK, CDR2 SYGVNS, per germline. The CDR3 runs 15 residues. V lost 5 bases and J 7 bases, leaving 17 bases between the germline ends. This CDR3 reads CASSRDSGLAEKLFF. The CDR3 DNA reads as TGTGCCAGCAGTAGGGATTCGGGACTAGCTGAAAAACTGTTTTTT.

V and J are TRBV5-1 and TRBJ2-5, with TRBD1 identical over 8 bases. The ends lost 4 bases at V and 7 bases at J; junction bases unmatched: 9. The length of the CDR3 is 14 residues. Germline V gene lookup returns CDR1 SGHRS and CDR2 YFSETQ. CDR3 nucleotides: TGCGCCAGCAGCACGGGACAGGCGATGGGGACCCAGTACTTC. Amino acids: CASSTGQAMGTQYF. The whole variable domain, filled in from reference TRBV5-1 and TRBJ2-5, reads KAGVTQTPRYLIKTRGQQVTLSCSPISGHRSVSWYQQTPGQGLQFLFEYFSETQRNKGNFPGRFSGRQFSNSRSEMNVSTLELGDSALYLCASSTGQAMGTQYFGPGTRLLVL.

This sequence joins TRBV10-2 and TRBJ2-5; tentatively, D is TRBD2 (5 bases). V was cut by 2 bases and J by 5 bases, with 9 bases left in between. The CDR3 loop spans 13 amino acids. In germline, CDR1 is WSHSY, CDR2 SAAADI. CDR3: CASSESGWETQYF. Written as DNA, the CDR3 is TGCGCCAGCAGTGAGAGCGGTTGGGAGACCCAGTACTTC.

This rearrangement joins TRBV18 to TRBJ2-1, with 8 bases identical to TRBD2. From germline, CDR1 is KGHSH and CDR2 LQKENI. This CDR3 has 15 amino acids. The trim removed 2 bases at V and 9 bases at J, leaving 9 bases unmatched. The CDR3 is CASSPKAGLGGEQFF. In DNA, the CDR3 is TGTGCCAGCTCACCAAAGGCGGGACTAGGGGGTGAGCAGTTCTTC.

This CDR3 is CASSLGLDIFVDTQYF. The CDR3 DNA reads as TGTGCCAGCAGCTTGGGGTTAGATATATTCGTGGATACGCAGTATTTT. This chain links TRBV5-4 with TRBJ2-3; no reliable D call. The germline CDR1 and CDR2 sequences are SGHNT and YYREEE (reference sequence). V was pared by 0 bases and J by 6 bases, with 17 bases between. This CDR3 has 16 amino acids.

The chain combines TRBV9 with TRBJ1-4; D gene uncertain. Trimming stripped 0 bases from V and 5 bases from J, with 5 bases between. The CDR3 runs to 13 residues. From germline, CDR1 is SGDLS and CDR2 YYNGEE. This CDR3 is CASSVGPNEKLFF. The CDR3 DNA sequence: TGTGCCAGCAGCGTAGGGCCGAATGAAAAACTGTTTTTT.

The chain is built from TRBV18 and TRBJ1-5; the match to TRBD1 covers 7 bases. The germline gives CDR1 KGHSH, CDR2 LQKENI. Unmatched junction bases numbered 4, after V lost 2 bases and J lost 0 bases. The CDR3 contains 16 residues. The CDR3 region is CASSPGTVNSNQPQHF. The CDR3 bases are TGTGCCAGCTCACCAGGGACAGTTAATAGCAATCAGCCCCAGCATTTT.

The chain uses TRBV21-1 and TRBJ1-3; the listed D gene, TRBD1, was not tested against the DNA. TRBV21-1 is annotated as a pseudogene. The CDR3 covers 16 residues. CDR3 in DNA: TGTGCCAGCAGCAAAGGGGGCACCCTCTCTGGAAACACCATATATTTT. It codes for CASSKGGTLSGNTIYF.

The V gene is TRBV15, the J gene TRBJ1-5, with 11 bases identical to TRBD1. CDR1 and CDR2 (germline): LNHNV, YYDKDF (reference sequence). J was trimmed by 4 bases and V by 2 bases; bases with no gene match: 4. This CDR3 has 16 residues. CDR3 nucleotide sequence: TGTGCCACCAGCAGACGCTGGGACAGGGGGAATCAGCCCCAGCATTTT. It specifies CATSRRWDRGNQPQHF.

This chain uses TRBV6-1 with TRBJ2-1, with TRBD2 matching over 8 bases. CDR1 is MNHNS, CDR2 SASEGT, per germline. The V and J ends lost 2 bases and 3 bases, in that order; junction bases with no gene match: 0. This CDR3 has 14 amino acids. DNA for the CDR3: TGTGCCAGCAGTGAACTAGCGGGCTACAATGAGCAGTTCTTC. The encoded protein is CASSELAGYNEQFF.

The chain has TRBV9 and TRBJ2-1; the match to TRBD2 covers 11 bases. This CDR3 contains 15 residues. With V trimmed by 4 bases and J by 6 bases, 6 bases remained unmatched. Germline values: CDR1 SGDLS, CDR2 YYNGEE. CDR3 DNA: TGTGCCAGCAGCTTCGGGACTAGCGGTCCCAATGAGCAGTTCTTC. Amino acids: CASSFGTSGPNEQFF.

The gene calls are TRBV27 and TRBJ2-7, with 8 positions matching TRBD1. This CDR3 comprises 13 residues. J gave up 3 bases and V 10 bases, and 8 bases lay outside the gene matches. CDR1 and CDR2 from the germline V gene are MNHEY and SMNVEV (reference sequence). The CDR3 protein is CATDRGLHYEQYF. CDR3 nucleotide sequence: TGTGCCACCGACAGGGGACTCCACTACGAGCAGTACTTC.

The V and J genes are TRBV6-5 and TRBJ2-5, with a possible D match to TRBD1 (6 bases). The V gene's germline CDR1 is MNHEY and CDR2 SVGAGI. This CDR3 comprises 15 residues. Trimming shortened V by 4 bases and J by 5 bases, and 17 bases separated the two germline ends. CDR3 amino acids: CASSSRGSTSETQYF. The CDR3 DNA sequence: TGTGCCAGCAGTTCCAGGGGATCAACATCGGAGACCCAGTACTTC.

This rearrangement joins TRBV27 to TRBJ1-6, with a weak D call TRBD1 (5 bases). The CDR3 length is 15 residues. V lost 3 bases and J lost 7, with 13 bases in between. Germline V gives CDR1 MNHEY, CDR2 SMNVEV (reference sequence). This CDR3 is CASSLIGEANSPLHF. Written as DNA, the CDR3 is TGTGCCAGCAGTTTGATAGGGGAAGCAAATTCACCCCTCCACTTT.

J is TRBJ2-3 and V is TRBV28, with 7 bases matching TRBD1. Germline trimming cut 4 bases from V and 2 bases from J; bases unmatched to any gene: 9. Germline CDR1 and CDR2: MDHEN and SYDVKM. This CDR3 is 16 amino acids long. DNA for the CDR3: TGTGCCAGCAGTTCCTCACAGGGGAAGGCCACAGATACGCAGTATTTT. Translated, it gives CASSSSQGKATDTQYF.

This clone was detected only a few times. J is TRBJ1-1 and V is TRBV6-5, with D tentatively TRBD1 (5 bases). This CDR3 region has 12 residues. Germline values: CDR1 MNHEY, CDR2 SVGAGI. Trimming removed 11 bases from V and 1 base from J, with 11 bases in between. The CDR3 DNA sequence: TGTGCCGTAGGAAGGGGGAACACTGAAGCTTTCTTT. Translating gives CAVGRGNTEAFF.

The chain combines TRBV21-1 with TRBJ2-5; TRBD1 reflects the table's D call only, with no check against the DNA. TRBV21-1 is given as a pseudogene. The CDR3 spans 16 residues. CDR3 sequence: CASSMMRQAYQETQYF. The CDR3 coding sequence is TGTGCCAGCAGCATGATGAGACAGGCCTACCAAGAGACCCAGTACTTC.